The 28 T cell receptor beta chains below were found in one sample sequenced in a study of tumor and adjacent non-tumor tissue in lung cancer. This sample's RNA came from whole unsorted tissue. A modified ARM-PCR protocol with three rounds of nested PCR amplified TCRbeta. TCRdb recomputed calls from the multiplex PCR reads with MiXCR, one row per CDR3 protein. In the table there are about 93,000 distinct CDR3 sequences, about 66% of which are singletons. The specimen sequenced was lung tumor tissue. The source of these receptors is a man aged 55-75 years with non-small cell lung cancer.

With regard to this clonotype: Mismatch with germline at one junction end may stem from a read error. V gene TRBV4-2 combines with J gene TRBJ1-2; the D gene is possibly TRBD1 (6 bases). This CDR3 has 15 residues. CDR1 and CDR2 from the germline V gene are LGHNA and YNFKEQ. Written as DNA, the CDR3 is TGTGCCAGCAGGCAAGTATCAGGGGTGGACTATGGCTACACCTTC. This sequence encodes CASRQVSGVDYGYTF.

The count of this clonotype is one. A much bigger clone sits one base away, suggesting this may be a read error. This chain connects TRBV5-1 to TRBJ2-3; possibly TRBD1 for D (5 bases). CDR3 length equals 15 residues. Germline CDR1 reads SGHRS; CDR2 reads YFSETQ. The DNA of the CDR3 is TGCGCCAGCAGCTTGCGAGCCCACGGCACAGGTACGCAGTATTTT. It specifies CASSLRAHGTGTQYF.

The chain joins TRBV6-5 to TRBJ2-7; D is uncertain. Between the trimmed V and J ends, which lost 6 bases and 6 bases, there was a span of 15 bases. This CDR3 comprises 13 residues. Looked up from germline, CDR1 is MNHEY and CDR2 is SVGAGI. The CDR3 loop reads CASREGNVGEQYF. CDR3 sequence (DNA): TGTGCCAGCAGGGAAGGGAATGTGGGCGAGCAGTACTTC.

This clonotype was seen only a few times. V gene TRBV11-3 combines with J gene TRBJ2-1; 8 nucleotides agree with TRBD2. The germline V gene has CDR1 SGHNT and CDR2 YENEEA. V gave up 1 base and J gave up 6 bases; unmatched junction bases: 11. The CDR3 sequence is 17 residues long. The DNA for the CDR3 is TGTGCCAGCAGCTTAGCGGCGGGAGGTTCTGTCCGCAATGAGCAGTTCTTC. As protein: CASSLAAGGSVRNEQFF.

In nucleotides, the CDR3 is TGTGCCAGCAGTCATCATCTTCGACTAGCGGGAGAATCAAATGAGCAGTTCTTC. It specifies CASSHHLRLAGESNEQFF. The J gene is TRBJ2-1, the V gene TRBV4-2; TRBD2 agrees at 12 bases. With V trimmed by 6 bases and J by 7 bases, 16 bases remained unmatched. There are 18 residues in the CDR3. Per germline, CDR1 LGHNA and CDR2 YNFKEQ.

To note about this clonotype: A junction boundary mismatches the germline segment, possibly from a read error. The genes are TRBV4-1 and TRBJ1-4, with D uncertain. CDR1 and CDR2 from the germline V gene are MGHRA and YSYEKL. This CDR3 contains 16 residues. The DNA of the CDR3 is TGCGTCAGCAGCCATTACTCTGGGTCGACTAATGAAAAACTGTTTTTT. As protein: CVSSHYSGSTNEKLFF.

As concerns this clonotype: The germline gene is not matched at one end of the junction; a read error may be the cause. The chain employs TRBV14 and TRBJ1-6, with D unresolved. The germline gives CDR1 SGHDN, CDR2 FVKESK. The CDR3 sequence is 16 residues long. The CDR3: CVSSHLFEGNSSALHF. The CDR3, as DNA: TGTGTCAGCAGCCACCTATTCGAAGGGAATAGTTCAGCCCTCCACTTT. Based on the CDR3 plus reference TRBV14 and TRBJ1-6, the full variable domain is EAGVTQFPSHSVIEKGQTVTLRCDPISGHDNLYWYRRVMGKEIKFLLHFVKESKQDESGMPNNRFLAERTGGTYSTLKVQPAELEDSGVYFCVSSHLFEGNSSALHFGNGTRLTVT.

This clonotype came up many times. The chain is built from TRBV19 and TRBJ2-1; 9 positions match TRBD2. V lost 6 bases to trimming and J lost 4 bases; unmatched junction nucleotides: 16. The CDR3 is 18 amino acids. The germline V gene has CDR1 LNHDA and CDR2 SQIVND (reference sequence). CDR3 protein: CASRNVAWSGRQYNEQFF. The CDR3, as DNA: TGTGCCAGTAGAAACGTCGCTTGGAGCGGGAGGCAATACAATGAGCAGTTCTTC.

This chain joins TRBV11-2 and TRBJ2-3; the D is unclear. The V end was cut by 1 base, the J end by 3 bases, with 5 bases between. CDR3 length: 13 amino acids. The V gene's germline CDR1 is SGHAT and CDR2 FQNNGV. The DNA of the CDR3 is TGTGCCAGCAGCTTAGCGTGGACAGATACGCAGTATTTT. Its translation is CASSLAWTDTQYF.

A remark on this clonotype: A junction boundary mismatches the germline segment, possibly from a read error. The rearrangement uses TRBV6-5 and TRBJ2-5; D remains ambiguous. Germline V lookup: CDR1 MNHEY, CDR2 SVGAGI. The CDR3 runs to 13 residues. The CDR3 loop is CVSSFGFQDTQYF. CDR3 nucleotide sequence: TGTGTCAGCAGTTTCGGTTTTCAAGATACCCAGTACTTC.

Note on this clonotype: Relative to the germline gene, one junction end is altered; a read error may explain this. The chain couples TRBV4-1 to TRBJ2-1; D might be TRBD1 (5 bases). The germline CDR1 and CDR2 sequences are MGHRA and YSYEKL. CDR3 length: 16 residues. As DNA, the CDR3 is TGCGCCAGTAGCCAATTTGAAGGGCGAACGGACAATGAGCAGTTCTTT. Translated: CASSQFEGRTDNEQFF.

J is TRBJ2-7 and V is TRBV11-3; 9 bases line up with TRBD2. The CDR3 consists of 16 residues. Per germline, CDR1 SGHNT and CDR2 YENEEA. CDR3 amino acids: CIRSLSGTSRSYEQYF. In DNA, the CDR3 is TGTATCAGAAGCTTAAGCGGGACTAGCCGTTCCTACGAGCAGTACTTC. Drawing the rest from reference TRBV11-3 and TRBJ2-7, the complete variable domain is EAGVVQSPRYKIIEKKQPVAFWCNPISGHNTLYWYLQNLGQGPELLIRYENEEAVDDSQLPKDRFSAERLKGVDSTLKIQPAELGDSAVYLCIRSLSGTSRSYEQYFGPGTRLTVT.

The J gene is TRBJ2-3, the V gene TRBV4-1, with a possible D match to TRBD1 (5 bases). CDR3 length: 15 residues. V was cut by 0 bases and J by 11 bases, with 18 bases left in between. Germline-derived CDR1 and CDR2 are MGHRA and YSYEKL. CDR3 bases: TGCGCCAGCAGCCAAGAAACGGGCAGGGTATATAAGCAGTATTTT. Translating it yields CASSQETGRVYKQYF.

The CDR3 region is CASSTMTGAGGYTF. The CDR3 region has the DNA TGTGCCAGCAGTACTATGACGGGAGCAGGGGGCTACACCTTC. The chain joins TRBV6-6 to TRBJ1-2; D perhaps matches TRBD1 (5 bases). CDR3 length: 14 residues. The V gene lost 5 bases and the J gene lost 8 bases, with 18 bases spanning the gap. CDR1 and CDR2 from the germline V gene are MNHNY and SVGAGI (reference sequence).

The V call is TRBV29-1, the J call TRBJ1-2, with a weak D call TRBD1 (5 bases). The CDR3 loop spans 13 amino acids. CDR1 is SQVTM and CDR2 is ANQGSEA in the germline V gene. V was pared by 5 bases and J by 4 bases, with 14 bases between. The CDR3: CSVRLGGVYGYTF. In DNA form, the CDR3 reads TGCAGCGTTCGCTTGGGGGGGGTCTATGGCTACACCTTC.

About this clonotype: This may be a read error: a much more frequent sequence differs by one nucleotide. The rearrangement uses TRBV6-2 or TRBV6-3 and TRBJ2-1, with 12 bases lining up with TRBD2. Germline CDR1 is MNHEY and CDR2 is SVGEGT. This CDR3 has 15 residues. This CDR3 reads CASRSSGRGYNEQSF. The CDR3 DNA reads TGTGCCAGCAGGTCTAGCGGGAGGGGGTACAATGAGCAGTCCTTC.

This chain connects TRBV11-2 to TRBJ2-1, with D possibly being TRBD1 or TRBD2 (5 bases each). Germline values: CDR1 SGHAT, CDR2 FQNNGV. V lost 1 base and J lost 10, with 23 bases in between. The CDR3 is 17 residues long. The chain's CDR3 is CASSLVGEPSYLGEQFF. The CDR3 nucleotides are TGTGCCAGCAGCTTAGTGGGGGAACCGTCTTACCTAGGGGAGCAGTTCTTC. Looking up the rest from reference TRBV11-2 and TRBJ2-1 gives the full variable domain: EAGVAQSPRYKIIEKRQSVAFWCNPISGHATLYWYQQILGQGPKLLIQFQNNGVVDDSQLPKDRFSAERLKGVDSTLKIQPAKLEDSAVYLCASSLVGEPSYLGEQFFGPGTRLTVL.

V and J are TRBV21-1 and TRBJ1-2. TRBV21-1 is a recognized pseudogene. The CDR3 sequence is 13 residues long. CDR3 amino acids: CASRNRIRYGYTF. CDR3 nucleotides: TGTGCCAGCAGGAACAGGATACGCTATGGCTACACCTTC.

Note on this clonotype: The conserved closing phenylalanine or tryptophan is absent in this CDR3, likely reflecting a read error. The chain employs TRBV5-5 and TRBJ1-2; D uncertain. There are 15 residues in the CDR3. Germline V gene lookup returns CDR1 SGHKS and CDR2 YYEKEE (reference sequence). The CDR3 sequence: CTSSLVPDTNYGYTL. DNA for the CDR3: TGTACCAGCAGCTTGGTTCCAGACACTAACTATGGCTACACCTTA.

Of note for this clonotype: Relative to the germline gene, one junction end is altered; a read error may explain this. The rearrangement uses TRBV4-2 and TRBJ2-5; D possibly matches TRBD1 or TRBD2 (5 bases each). The length of the CDR3 is 16 residues. Per the germline V gene, CDR1 is LGHNA and CDR2 is YNFKEQ. In nucleotides, the CDR3 is TGTGCCAGCAGCCAAGTCATGAGGGGTAGTCAAGAGACCCATTACTTC. Amino acid sequence: CASSQVMRGSQETHYF.

Turning to this clonotype: The germline gene is not matched at one end of the junction; a read error may be the cause. The CDR3 is CVSSRTSWSSDTQYF. The CDR3 nucleotides are TGTGTCAGCAGTCGTACTAGCTGGAGCTCAGATACGCAGTATTTT. The rearrangement uses TRBV11-1 and TRBJ2-3, with D possibly being TRBD2 (6 bases). Germline CDR1 is SGHAT and CDR2 is FQDESV (reference sequence). The CDR3 consists of 15 residues. The entire variable domain, with the rest obtained from reference TRBV11-1 and TRBJ2-3, is as follows: EAEVAQSPRYKITEKSQAVAFWCDPISGHATLYWYRQILGQGPELLVQFQDESVVDDSQLPKDRFSAERLKGVDSTLKIQPAELGDSAMYLCVSSRTSWSSDTQYFGPGTRLTVL.

As concerns this clonotype: Germline is not matched at one junction end, which may reflect a read error. The rearrangement joins TRBV10-1 to TRBJ2-3; 7 bases align to TRBD1. The length of the CDR3 is 14 residues. The germline gives CDR1 WNHNN, CDR2 SYGVQD (reference sequence). DNA for the CDR3: TGCGCTAGCAGCCCGACAGGGACGCCAGATACGCAGTATTTT. This sequence encodes CASSPTGTPDTQYF.

V gene TRBV29-1 combines with J gene TRBJ2-7, with TRBD2 identical over 8 bases. The CDR3 extends over 15 amino acids. Germline values: CDR1 SQVTM, CDR2 ANQGSEA. For the CDR3, the DNA is TGCAGTGTCGACGGTCCCAGCGGGAGTGTGCACGAGCAGTACTTC. Encoded protein: CSVDGPSGSVHEQYF.

The table lists this clonotype with many counts. This sequence joins TRBV13 and TRBJ2-2; 8 bases fit TRBD1. V was pared by 5 bases and J by 12 bases, with 14 bases of the junction left unmatched. Germline CDR1 reads PRHDT; CDR2 reads FYEKMQ (reference sequence). The CDR3 totals 15 residues. The CDR3 DNA reads TGTGCCAGCAGCAGGGACAGGACCCAGTCTAGGCAGCTGTTTTTT. It codes for CASSRDRTQSRQLFF.

This chain uses TRBV28 with TRBJ2-1; possible D gene TRBD1, 6 bases. V lost 5 bases, J lost 8 bases, and 16 bases lay in between. CDR1 and CDR2 from the germline V gene are MDHEN and SYDVKM. This CDR3 has 14 residues. In DNA form, the CDR3 reads TGTGCCAGCAGTCTGGACAGTCCTTGGGATGAGCAGTTCTTC. It encodes CASSLDSPWDEQFF.

This clonotype was seen at least ten times. The V and J genes are TRBV4-2 and TRBJ2-3; the D is unclear. The V gene's germline CDR1 is LGHNA and CDR2 YNFKEQ. V was clipped by 0 bases and J by 6 bases, with 19 bases between them. This CDR3 is built from 17 residues. The CDR3 DNA sequence: TGTGCCAGCAGCCAAGATATTGCCGCTCTTGGCTCTGATACGCAGTATTTT. It yields the protein CASSQDIAALGSDTQYF.

J is TRBJ1-2 and V is TRBV6-2 or TRBV6-3; weak D call: TRBD1 (5 bases). Deletions cut 9 bases from V and 4 bases from J, with 12 bases between. This CDR3 spans 12 amino acids. Germline CDR1 and CDR2: MNHEY and SVGEGT. CDR3: CARSSRAYGYTF. In DNA, the CDR3 is TGTGCCAGAAGTAGCAGGGCCTATGGCTACACCTTC.

V and J are TRBV6-1 and TRBJ2-7; perhaps TRBD1 as D (7 bases). This CDR3 contains 15 residues. Germline V gives CDR1 MNHNS, CDR2 SASEGT. Trimming cost V 0 bases and J 12 bases, with 21 bases left between them. CDR3 sequence (DNA): TGTGCCAGCAGTGAAGCGCAGGGGGGAACCTACGAACGGTACTTC. Encoded protein: CASSEAQGGTYERYF.